This T cell receptor (beta chain) derives from a study of shared clonotypes between healthy human individuals. Overall study context: For every donor, three CD4 naive, three CD4 memory, two CD8 naive and one CD8 memory plates were used.

This clone was detected only once. The antigen remains unidentified. CDR3 length equals 16 residues. Trimming cost V 1 base and J 5 bases, with 17 bases left between them. Germline V gene lookup returns CDR1 SNHLY and CDR2 FYNNEI. Whole-study findings and limits: Tissues were not sampled, only blood, and their repertoires likely differ. The naive CD4 repertoires of a handful of donors were compared, and approximately 4.7% of clonotypes were shared.

Assay used: immunoSEQ multiplex PCR; TCRdb lists only in-frame clones, some missing. The data show about 1.1 million clones, 60% to 85% seen once. V is TRBV2 and J is TRBJ1-1, with D tentatively TRBD1 (6 bases). Source material: memory CD4+ T cells from PBMCs. Specified subset: CD45RA-negative fraction. The source of this sequence is a man between 18 and 35 years old in good health. Some clones in this sample may be carry-over from other donors' samples. For the CDR3, the DNA is TGTGCCAGCAGTGAAGAAGACTTACAGGGTTATACTGAAGCTTTCTTT. Its translation: CASSEEDLQGYTEAFF. The full variable domain, in which reference TRBV2 and TRBJ1-1 provide the parts outside the CDR3, is EPEVTQTPSHQVTQMGQEVILRCVPISNHLYFYWYRQILGQKVEFLVSFYNNEISEKSEIFDDQFSVERPDGSNFTLKIRSTKLEDSAMYFCASSEEDLQGYTEAFFGQGTRLTVV.